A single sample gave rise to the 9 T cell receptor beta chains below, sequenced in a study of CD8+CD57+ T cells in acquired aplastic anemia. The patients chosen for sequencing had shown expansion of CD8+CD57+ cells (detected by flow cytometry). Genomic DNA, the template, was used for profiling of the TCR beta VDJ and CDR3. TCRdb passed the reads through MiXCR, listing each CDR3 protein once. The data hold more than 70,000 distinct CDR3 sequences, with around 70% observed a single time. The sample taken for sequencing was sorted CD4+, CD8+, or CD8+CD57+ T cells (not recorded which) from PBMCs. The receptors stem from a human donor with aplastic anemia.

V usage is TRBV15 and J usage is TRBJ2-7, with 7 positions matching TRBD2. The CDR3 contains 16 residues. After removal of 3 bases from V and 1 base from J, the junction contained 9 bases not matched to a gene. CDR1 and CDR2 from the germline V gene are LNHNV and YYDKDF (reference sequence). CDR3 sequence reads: CATSRLTGGQSYEQYF. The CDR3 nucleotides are TGTGCCACCAGCAGGCTGACGGGAGGCCAGTCCTACGAGCAGTACTTC.

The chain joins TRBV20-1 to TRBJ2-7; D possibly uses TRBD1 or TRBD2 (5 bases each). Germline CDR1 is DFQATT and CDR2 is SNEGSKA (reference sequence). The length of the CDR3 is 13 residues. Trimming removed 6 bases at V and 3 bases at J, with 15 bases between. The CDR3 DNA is TGCAGTGCCCGCTTGGATGGGGGCTACGAGCAGTACTTC. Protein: CSARLDGGYEQYF.

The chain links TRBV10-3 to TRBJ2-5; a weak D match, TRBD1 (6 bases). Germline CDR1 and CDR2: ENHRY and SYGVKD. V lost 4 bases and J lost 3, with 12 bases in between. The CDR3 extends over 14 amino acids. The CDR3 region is CAISGAGVEETQYF. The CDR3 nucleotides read TGTGCCATCAGTGGGGCAGGGGTTGAAGAGACCCAGTACTTC.

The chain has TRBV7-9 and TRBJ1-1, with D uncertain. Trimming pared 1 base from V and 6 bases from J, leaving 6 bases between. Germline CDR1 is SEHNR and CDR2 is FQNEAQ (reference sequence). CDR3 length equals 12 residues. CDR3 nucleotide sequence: TGTGCCAGCAGCTTAGGCTCGCCTGAAGCTTTCTTT. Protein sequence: CASSLGSPEAFF.

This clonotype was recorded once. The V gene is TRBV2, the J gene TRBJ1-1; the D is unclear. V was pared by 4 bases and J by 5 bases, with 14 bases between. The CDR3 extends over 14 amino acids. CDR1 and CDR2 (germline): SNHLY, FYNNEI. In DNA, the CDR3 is TGTGCCAGCAGTGCCTCGAAGAGTTGGACTGAAGCTTTCTTT. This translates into CASSASKSWTEAFF.

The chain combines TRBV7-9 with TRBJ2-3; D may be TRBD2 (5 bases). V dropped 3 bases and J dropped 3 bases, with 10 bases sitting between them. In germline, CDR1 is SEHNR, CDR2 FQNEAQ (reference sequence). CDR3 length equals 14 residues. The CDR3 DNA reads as TGTGCCAGCAGCTTCACTAGTTTGACAGATACGCAGTATTTT. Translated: CASSFTSLTDTQYF.

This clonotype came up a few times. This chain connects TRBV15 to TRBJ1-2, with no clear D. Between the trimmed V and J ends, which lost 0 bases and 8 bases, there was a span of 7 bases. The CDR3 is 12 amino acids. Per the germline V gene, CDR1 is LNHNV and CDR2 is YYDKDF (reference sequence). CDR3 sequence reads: CATSRDDSGYTF. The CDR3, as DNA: TGTGCCACCAGCAGAGATGACTCCGGCTACACCTTC.

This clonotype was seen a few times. The CDR3 loop reads CSVYEDTSSYEQYF. The CDR3 bases are TGCAGCGTTTATGAGGACACGAGCTCCTACGAGCAGTACTTC. The chain combines TRBV29-1 with TRBJ2-7, with D perhaps TRBD1 (5 bases). Germline V lookup: CDR1 SQVTM, CDR2 ANQGSEA. V was pared by 5 bases and J by 0 bases, with 14 bases between. The CDR3 runs to 14 residues.

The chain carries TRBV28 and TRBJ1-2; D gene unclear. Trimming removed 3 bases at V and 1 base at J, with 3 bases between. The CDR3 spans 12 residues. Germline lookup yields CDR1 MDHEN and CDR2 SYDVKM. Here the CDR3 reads CASSFGNYGYTF. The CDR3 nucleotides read TGTGCCAGCAGTTTTGGTAACTATGGCTACACCTTC.